Only a few counts were recorded for the clone carrying this T cell receptor beta chain. TCRdb reprocessed the RT-PCR reads with MiXCR, giving one entry per CDR3 protein. The sample includes over 150,000 distinct CDR3 sequences, less than 45% seen only once; the top ten take 33%. The sample originates from a study of patients and donors after allogeneic stem cell transplantation. The V gene end was trimmed by 4 bases and the J gene end by 15 bases; junction bases not matched to a gene: 11. CDR1 is MNHEY and CDR2 is SMNVEV in the germline V gene (reference sequence). The CDR3 consists of 13 residues. The chain combines TRBV27 with TRBJ2-4; 8 bases are shared with TRBD2. Sequences were obtained from blood, either unsorted or a sorted T cell fraction (not recorded which). The TCR comes from a human donor who was either an allogeneic HSCT recipient or a stem cell or donor lymphocyte infusion donor (not recorded which). It is not recorded whose cells these are; they may come from a transplant donor. In DNA form, the CDR3 reads TGTGCCAGCAGTTCCGCGACTAGCGTCCGCACGTACTTC. Translation gives CASSSATSVRTYF.